This TCR beta chain appears in the sequencing data of a study of blood T cell repertoires in COVID-19. Whole-study context: The United States, Italy and Spain provided the acute and convalescent COVID-19 samples.

TCRdb's copy holds only in-frame clones and misses some; the assay was immunoSEQ multiplex PCR. The repertoire includes around 160,000 clones, approximately 85% of them detected once, and around 8% sits in the top ten. Germline-derived CDR1 and CDR2 are LNHDA and SQIVND (reference sequence). The CDR3 covers 15 residues. Trimming took 6 bases from V and 2 from J; bases not matched to a gene: 3. The TCR originated in a woman aged 55-70 years with COVID-19, enrolled during active disease. V usage is TRBV19 and J usage is TRBJ2-1, with 11 positions matching TRBD2. Sequenced: peripheral blood. The CDR3 sequence: CASRMGLAAYNEQFF. The CDR3 coding sequence is TGTGCCAGTAGGATGGGACTAGCGGCCTACAATGAGCAGTTCTTC.